This TCR beta chain was captured by sequencing in a study of memory CD4+ T cells and cytomegalovirus serostatus. Profiling relied on immunoSEQ multiplex PCR, and the TCRdb table lists in-frame clones only, not all of them. The sample lists under 85,000 clones; 75% to 85% were seen once. Single viable CD3+CD4+CD8-CD45RO+ cells were sorted as the memory CD4+ T cells. The CDR3 totals 16 residues. V shed 5 bases, J shed 4 bases, and the junction held 8 bases outside the gene matches. Germline values: CDR1 SSHAT, CDR2 FNYEAQ (reference sequence). The origin of this receptor is an adult in good health and CMV-seropositive. This sequence joins TRBV7-7 and TRBJ2-2; 9 nucleotides line up with TRBD1. The sequencing input was memory CD4+ T cells from blood. CDR3 sequence (DNA): TGTGCCAGCAGCCAAGGACAGGGGTTGGGCACCGGGGAGCTGTTTTTT. Translation gives CASSQGQGLGTGELFF. Variable domain in full (rest from reference TRBV7-7 and TRBJ2-2): GAGVSQSPRYKVTKRGQDVTLRCDPISSHATLYWYQQALGQGPEFLTYFNYEAQPDKSGLPSDRFSAERPEGSISTLTIQRTEQRDSAMYRCASSQGQGLGTGELFFGEGSRLTVL.